Listed below are T cell receptor beta chains from one sample, sequenced in a study of blood T cells in healthy people across ages. TCRdb itself ran the 5' RACE reads through MiXCR, one entry per CDR3 protein. This table has 650,000 to 1,000,000 distinct CDR3 sequences, about 37% appearing once. The sample consisted of blood. These receptors originate from a young man in good health. The CDR3 runs from the conserved cysteine through the conserved F or W. D genes are given only for firm matches. The size field is filled for only some rows; it gives once, few, many or a size class.

TRBV10-3	NA	TRBJ2-1	few	CAISDDGGYGDEQFF	TGTGCCATCAGTGATGACGGGGGATACGGGGATGAGCAGTTCTTC
TRBV7-9	NA	TRBJ2-5	few	CAALSTGRETQYF	TGTGCCGCGCTCTCGACAGGGAGGGAGACCCAGTACTTC
TRBV20-1	NA	TRBJ2-3	NA	CSAGTPGGTDTQYF	TGCAGTGCTGGGACACCGGGCGGCACAGATACGCAGTATTTT
TRBV20-1	NA	TRBJ2-1	NA	CSASGGRGSSYNEQFF	TGCAGTGCCAGTGGGGGGCGGGGGAGCTCCTACAATGAGCAGTTCTTC
TRBV25-1	NA	TRBJ2-5	many	CASSEYSSQQETQYF	TGTGCCAGCAGTGAATATTCGAGTCAGCAAGAGACCCAGTACTTC
TRBV7-9	NA	TRBJ2-5	few	CASSFRGVGETQYF	TGTGCCAGCAGCTTTCGAGGAGTGGGAGAGACCCAGTACTTC
TRBV19	NA	TRBJ2-1	NA	CASSGHQETQFF	TGTGCCAGTTCCGGACATCAAGAGACCCAGTTCTTC
TRBV12-3/TRBV12-4	TRBD1	TRBJ1-5	NA	CASSKSTDRGEGNQPQHF	TGTGCCAGCAGCAAGAGTACCGACAGGGGAGAGGGCAATCAGCCCCAGCATTTT
TRBV20-1	NA	TRBJ1-6	few	CSASLIRDNSPLHF	TGCAGTGCTAGCCTCATCAGGGATAATTCACCCCTCCACTTT
TRBV7-3	TRBD2	TRBJ2-3	NA	CASSLTASGKGDTQYF	TGTGCCAGCAGCTTAACCGCTAGCGGGAAGGGAGATACGCAGTATTTT
TRBV5-1	NA	TRBJ1-2	NA	CASSWIGVGDGYTF	TGCGCCAGCAGCTGGATCGGGGTAGGAGATGGCTACACCTTC
TRBV3-1	NA	TRBJ1-1	few	CASSQTTGTEAFF	TGTGCCAGCAGCCAAACGACAGGCACTGAAGCTTTCTTT
TRBV7-2	NA	TRBJ2-1	once	CASSLARTGKETQFF	TGTGCCAGCAGCTTAGCGCGGACTGGAAAAGAGACCCAGTTCTTC
TRBV29-1	NA	TRBJ1-1	NA	CSVGHFLNTEAFF	TGCAGCGTTGGACATTTTTTGAACACTGAAGCTTTCTTT
TRBV7-2	NA	TRBJ1-2	few	CASSMSYRSDGYTF	TGTGCCAGCAGCATGAGCTACAGGAGTGATGGCTACACCTTC
TRBV12-3/TRBV12-4	TRBD1	TRBJ2-5	once	CASSYTGTGGNEQYF	TGTGCCAGCAGCTACACCGGGACAGGGGGCAATGAGCAGTACTTC
TRBV27	NA	TRBJ2-7	NA	CASSLSRATTYEQYF	TGTGCCAGCAGTTTAAGTCGGGCGACTACCTACGAGCAGTACTTC
TRBV4-3	TRBD2	TRBJ2-1	few	CASSQEWGLDDEQFF	TGCGCCAGCAGCCAAGAGTGGGGACTAGACGATGAGCAGTTCTTC
TRBV12-3/TRBV12-4	NA	TRBJ2-7	many	CASSFGTYEQYF	TGTGCCAGCAGTTTCGGTACCTACGAGCAGTACTTC
TRBV12-3/TRBV12-4	TRBD1	TRBJ2-7	few	CASGKDRVSYNEQYF	TGTGCCAGCGGCAAAGACAGGGTGTCCTACAATGAGCAGTACTTC
TRBV29-1	NA	TRBJ2-7	NA	CSVAAGVEGEQYF	TGCAGCGTTGCCGCAGGTGTTGAAGGGGAGCAGTACTTC
TRBV4-2	NA	TRBJ2-4	NA	CASSQDMAGLAKNIQYF	TGTGCCAGCAGCCAAGATATGGCCGGTTTGGCCAAAAACATTCAGTACTTC
TRBV5-1	NA	TRBJ2-7	few	CASSLSLGGSSYNEQYF	TGCGCCAGCAGCTTGAGTCTTGGGGGGAGCTCCTACAATGAGCAGTACTTC
TRBV3-1	NA	TRBJ1-5	NA	CASSQEGGTGGQPQHF	TGTGCCAGCAGCCAAGAAGGGGGGACTGGGGGTCAGCCCCAGCATTTT
TRBV7-6	NA	TRBJ1-4	NA	CASSSWANEKLFF	TGTGCCAGCAGCTCGTGGGCTAATGAAAAACTGTTTTTT
TRBV5-5	NA	TRBJ2-7	NA	CASSPGLPLAEQYF	TGTGCCAGCAGCCCTGGACTTCCCCTCGCTGAGCAGTACTTC
TRBV5-1	TRBD1	TRBJ2-5	few	CASSWMGTAQETQYF	TGCGCCAGCAGCTGGATGGGGACAGCCCAAGAGACCCAGTACTTC
TRBV4-1	TRBD1	TRBJ1-4	NA	CASSQPRDRGLSNEKLFF	TGCGCCAGCAGCCAACCCCGGGACAGGGGATTGTCTAATGAAAAACTGTTTTTT
TRBV28	NA	TRBJ1-1	NA	CASSLLGITNTEAFF	TGTGCCAGCAGTTTATTGGGGATTACGAACACTGAAGCTTTCTTT
TRBV5-1	NA	TRBJ2-1	many	CASSLEAGDNEQFF	TGCGCCAGCAGCTTGGAAGCCGGGGACAATGAGCAGTTCTTC
TRBV25-1	NA	TRBJ1-1	few	CASTVGTEAFF	TGTGCCAGCACTGTTGGGACTGAAGCTTTCTTT
TRBV3-1	NA	TRBJ2-5	few	CASSQDPRTQYF	TGTGCCAGCAGCCAAGATCCAAGGACCCAGTACTTC
TRBV6-5	NA	TRBJ2-7	few	CASSPDLGPQYF	TGTGCCAGCAGTCCCGACTTGGGCCCCCAGTACTTC
TRBV14	TRBD2	TRBJ2-7	NA	CASSGKRGIHYEQYF	TGTGCCAGCAGCGGGAAGCGGGGGATCCACTACGAGCAGTACTTC
TRBV6-2/TRBV6-3	NA	TRBJ1-2	many	CASSLGVSYGYTF	TGTGCCAGCAGCCTCGGTGTTTCCTATGGCTACACCTTC
TRBV10-3	NA	TRBJ1-2	NA	CAISTQHYREDYGYTF	TGTGCCATCAGTACTCAACATTACAGGGAAGACTATGGCTACACCTTC
TRBV7-2	NA	TRBJ2-1	NA	CASSLEVAAEQFF	TGTGCCAGCAGCTTAGAGGTAGCAGCTGAGCAGTTCTTC
TRBV12-3/TRBV12-4	NA	TRBJ1-2	NA	CASRLDPSGYTF	TGTGCCAGCAGGTTGGACCCCAGCGGCTACACCTTC
TRBV18	NA	TRBJ1-5	NA	CASAPGGEPQHF	TGTGCCAGCGCACCCGGAGGGGAGCCCCAGCATTTT
TRBV27	NA	TRBJ2-2	once	CASSWSAANTGELFF	TGTGCCAGCTCGTGGAGCGCTGCGAACACCGGGGAGCTGTTTTTT
TRBV19	TRBD1	TRBJ2-1	many	CASSIGTRQGNEQFF	TGTGCCAGTAGTATAGGGACCAGACAGGGAAATGAGCAGTTCTTC
TRBV18	NA	TRBJ1-5	NA	CASSPATVYSNQPQHF	TGTGCCAGCTCACCAGCGACAGTCTATAGCAATCAGCCCCAGCATTTT
TRBV4-1	NA	TRBJ2-1	NA	CASSQESTRGNSEQFF	TGCGCCAGCAGCCAAGAGTCGACGAGGGGTAACAGTGAGCAGTTCTTC
TRBV11-2	TRBD2	TRBJ2-1	few	CASSLVAGGLTFYEQFF	TGTGCCAGCAGCCTAGTAGCGGGGGGCCTTACATTCTATGAGCAGTTCTTC
TRBV6-6	TRBD1	TRBJ2-7	NA	CASRPRDSRYEQYF	TGTGCCAGCAGGCCTCGGGACAGCCGATACGAGCAGTACTTC